This T cell receptor (beta chain) was identified during a study of T cells in Graves' hyperthyroidism and ophthalmopathy. On the study more broadly: Any treatment followed the collection of peripheral blood at initial diagnosis.

In regard to this clonotype: This clone may be a read error of a much larger clone one base away.

Germline V CDR1 and CDR2: SQVTM, ANQGSEA. V lost 3 bases, J lost 4 bases, and 15 bases stayed unmatched. This CDR3 is 16 amino acids long. The diagnoses drew upon clinical symptoms, serum thyroxine and TRAb, thyroid ultrasound and orbital computed tomography. RNA transcripts yielded amplified TCR beta CDR3 regions. TCR CDR3 regions were first amplified by RT-PCR with HTBI primers. TCRdb fed the multiplex PCR reads into MiXCR, producing one record per CDR3 protein. The sample contains 640,000 or so distinct CDR3 sequences, more than 13% of which appear only once. This TCR was recovered from a woman aged 18-30 years with Graves' ophthalmopathy. The sample consisted of blood. The chain couples TRBV29-1 to TRBJ2-7, with 7 bases identical to TRBD2. The CDR3 sequence is CSVDLIERGVRYEQYF. Written as DNA, the CDR3 is TGCAGCGTTGACCTGATTGAACGGGGGGTCCGTTACGAGCAGTACTTC.